This T cell receptor (beta chain) was found in a study of blood T cell repertoires in COVID-19. Study information: The analysed material was cDNA or gDNA that came from T cells, B-cell-depleted T cells, or PBMCs.

TCRdb keeps only in-frame clones here, not all; method: immunoSEQ multiplex PCR. The sample consists of about 380,000 clones, 85% of them appearing once. This clone was recorded only once. Sample: peripheral blood. The TCR comes from a woman younger than 35 with acute or convalescent COVID-19.

As DNA, the CDR3 is TGTGCCAGCAGCTTAGAGGAGGGGGCAACTGAAGCTTTCTTT. It codes for CASSLEEGATEAFF. V and J are TRBV7-9 and TRBJ1-1; TRBD1 matches 7 bases. This CDR3 is built from 14 residues. The ends lost 1 base at V and 5 bases at J; junction bases unmatched: 4. Germline CDR1 is SEHNR and CDR2 is FQNEAQ (reference sequence).